The 15 T cell receptor beta chains in this list originate from one sample, sequenced in a study of cytomegalovirus exposure and HLA in healthy donors. Researchers ran the PCR with 60 Vbeta and 13 Jbeta primers. Libraries were prepared by immunoSEQ multiplex PCR; TCRdb keeps only in-frame clonotypes and omits some of them. The sample holds 100,000 to 150,000 clones, more than 75% seen once. Sequencing used PBMCs. The receptors stem from a male donor in good health and CMV-seronegative.

The chain uses TRBV6-1 and TRBJ2-5; 11 bases agree with TRBD1. The germline CDR1 and CDR2 sequences are MNHNS and SASEGT. The trim removed 1 base at V and 7 bases at J, leaving 5 bases unmatched. The CDR3 runs to 15 residues. In DNA, the CDR3 is TGTGCCAGCAGTGAAGTACGGACAGGGGGCGCGACCCAGTACTTC. Translating gives CASSEVRTGGATQYF.

This clone was recorded once. The CDR3, as DNA: TGTGCCAGCAGCTTATGGCGGGGAGGGGAGACCCAGTACTTC. This translates into CASSLWRGGETQYF. The chain couples TRBV11-2 to TRBJ2-5; 7 nucleotides agree with TRBD2. The CDR3 consists of 14 residues. The V segment lost 2 bases and the J segment 5 bases; nucleotides outside the gene matches: 5. Per germline, CDR1 SGHAT and CDR2 FQNNGV.

This rearrangement joins TRBV20-1 to TRBJ2-1; possibly TRBD2 for D (5 bases). The germline V gene has CDR1 DFQATT and CDR2 SNEGSKA (reference sequence). V shed 1 base and J shed 16 bases, with 14 bases lying between them. The CDR3 runs to 11 residues. CDR3 coding DNA: TGCAGTGCTAGAGTAGCGAGCCTTTTATTCTTC. As protein: CSARVASLLFF.

CDR3 residues: CASSKTGTGLRTGELFF. The CDR3 DNA reads as TGTGCCAGTAGTAAGACCGGGACAGGGTTAAGAACCGGGGAGCTGTTTTTT. This chain links TRBV19 with TRBJ2-2, with 9 bases aligning to TRBD1. This CDR3 contains 17 residues. The V gene's germline CDR1 is LNHDA and CDR2 SQIVND (reference sequence). With 4 bases clipped from V and 5 bases from J, the junction kept 11 bases outside the gene matches.

The rearrangement joins TRBV9 to TRBJ2-7; TRBD2 aligns across 12 bases. The CDR3 runs 15 residues. Germline V gene data show CDR1 as SGDLS and CDR2 as YYNGEE. The V gene end was trimmed by 0 bases and the J gene end by 4 bases; junction bases not matched to a gene: 2. CDR3 DNA: TGTGCCAGCAGCGTAGCTAGCGGGGGGGGATACGAGCAGTACTTC. Translation: CASSVASGGGYEQYF. The full variable domain, in which reference TRBV9 and TRBJ2-7 provide the parts outside the CDR3, is DSGVTQTPKHLITATGQRVTLRCSPRSGDLSVYWYQQSLDQGLQFLIQYYNGEERAKGNILERFSAQQFPDLHSELNLSSLELGDSALYFCASSVASGGGYEQYFGPGTRLTVT.

V usage is TRBV19 and J usage is TRBJ1-2, with D hard to call. Trimming pared 3 bases from V and 7 bases from J, leaving 9 bases between. Per germline, CDR1 LNHDA and CDR2 SQIVND (reference sequence). The CDR3 has 12 amino acids. CDR3 sequence: CASSIRSGGYTF. CDR3 nucleotide sequence: TGTGCCAGTAGTATCCGCTCCGGTGGCTACACCTTC.

CDR3 sequence (DNA): TGTGCCAGCAGCGGATCCGGGACAGGGGATAGAGAGACCCAGTACTTC. Translated, it gives CASSGSGTGDRETQYF. This rearrangement joins TRBV9 to TRBJ2-5; 10 bases are shared with TRBD1. CDR3 length equals 16 residues. In germline, CDR1 is SGDLS, CDR2 YYNGEE. V shed 3 bases and J 4 bases; nucleotides not matched to a gene: 9.

J is TRBJ1-2 and V is TRBV13; D possibly corresponds to TRBD1 (6 bases). V shed 6 bases and J shed 6 bases, with 17 bases lying between them. The CDR3 length is 14 residues. Germline-derived CDR1 and CDR2 are PRHDT and FYEKMQ (reference sequence). The CDR3 DNA follows: TGTGCCAGCAGACCAAGGGCAGGGGTTCATGGCTACACCTTC. The encoded protein is CASRPRAGVHGYTF.

The CDR3 loop is CSVTTDRVGYTF. DNA of the CDR3: TGCAGCGTTACTACGGACAGGGTAGGCTACACCTTC. The chain employs TRBV29-1 and TRBJ1-2; TRBD1 matches 8 bases. The trim removed 5 bases at V and 8 bases at J, leaving 7 bases unmatched. There are 12 residues in the CDR3. Germline-derived CDR1 and CDR2 are SQVTM and ANQGSEA. The full variable domain, its missing parts supplied by reference TRBV29-1 and TRBJ1-2, is SAVISQKPSRDICQRGTSLTIQCQVDSQVTMMFWYRQQPGQSLTLIATANQGSEATYESGFVIDKFPISRPNLTFSTLTVSNMSPEDSSIYLCSVTTDRVGYTFGSGTRLTVV.

The sample holds one count of this clone. The chain joins TRBV4-3 to TRBJ2-1; D ambiguous. The germline gives CDR1 LGHNA, CDR2 YSLEER. Trimming left V 3 bases short and J 0 bases short, with 9 bases between. This CDR3 comprises 15 residues. The CDR3 bases are TGCGCCAGCAGCCACGCACCGAGCTCCTACAATGAGCAGTTCTTC. Encoded protein: CASSHAPSSYNEQFF.

The rearrangement uses TRBV7-9 and TRBJ2-1, with 9 nucleotides matching TRBD1. The CDR3 length is 16 residues. J was trimmed by 4 bases and V by 4 bases; bases with no gene match: 8. Germline CDR1 and CDR2: SEHNR and FQNEAQ (reference sequence). The CDR3 loop is CASSSLPGQGYNEQFF. CDR3 sequence (DNA): TGTGCCAGCAGCTCTCTACCGGGACAGGGATACAATGAGCAGTTCTTC.

J is TRBJ1-2 and V is TRBV19, with TRBD1 matching 9 bases. V shed 2 bases, J shed 8 bases, and the junction held 9 bases outside the gene matches. CDR1 LNHDA and CDR2 SQIVND come from the germline V gene (reference sequence). This CDR3 contains 15 residues. The CDR3 protein is CASSILDRGRSGYTF. The CDR3 region has the DNA TGTGCCAGTAGTATATTGGACAGGGGACGTTCCGGCTACACCTTC.

This rearrangement joins TRBV6-6 to TRBJ2-2, with D possibly matching TRBD2 (7 bases). V was pared by 2 bases and J by 7 bases, with 11 bases between. Germline CDR1 reads MNHNY; CDR2 reads SVGAGI (reference sequence). This CDR3 contains 14 residues. CDR3 in DNA: TGTGCCAGCAGTTACGGGGGGGCTGTCGGGGAGCTGTTTTTT. Translation: CASSYGGAVGELFF.

This clone occurred a few times. This rearrangement joins TRBV18 to TRBJ1-4, with a weak D call TRBD1 (6 bases). Per germline, CDR1 KGHSH and CDR2 LQKENI. The length of the CDR3 is 13 residues. Trimming left V 3 bases short and J 8 bases short, with 10 bases between. In DNA, the CDR3 is TGTGCCAGCTCACCTGCAGGGGACGAAAAACTGTTTTTT. It specifies CASSPAGDEKLFF.

There are a few counts of this clone. V is TRBV7-2 and J is TRBJ2-3; tentatively, D is TRBD2 (7 bases). V was clipped by 1 base and J by 6 bases, with 17 bases between them. Germline V lookup: CDR1 SGHTA, CDR2 FQGNSA. The CDR3 sequence is 16 residues long. For the CDR3, the DNA is TGTGCCAGCAGCTTAGGATTGACGGGGGGACATGATACGCAGTATTTT. The encoded protein is CASSLGLTGGHDTQYF. The full variable domain, rest sourced from reference TRBV7-2 and TRBJ2-3, is GAGVSQSPSNKVTEKGKDVELRCDPISGHTALYWYRQSLGQGLEFLIYFQGNSAPDKSGLPSDRFSAERTGGSVSTLTIQRTQQEDSAVYLCASSLGLTGGHDTQYFGPGTRLTVL.